The 29 T cell receptor beta chains below come from one sample, sequenced in a study of blood T cells in healthy people across ages. The authors ran a second PCR of roughly 6 to 12 cycles using a sample-barcoded 5' primer and a J-beta primer mix. TCRdb re-called the 5' RACE reads through MiXCR, storing one row per CDR3 protein. The sample yields fewer than 950,000 distinct CDR3 sequences, approximately 35% seen once. Sequences were obtained from blood. These receptors were collected from a young man in good health.

This clonotype appeared many times. The chain carries TRBV12-3 or TRBV12-4 and TRBJ2-3, with TRBD1 as a possible D gene (5 bases). Trimming removed 5 bases at V and 0 bases at J, with 18 bases between. This CDR3 is 17 amino acids long. The chain's CDR3 is CASSPGSLSPSTDTQYF. In DNA, the CDR3 is TGTGCCAGCAGTCCAGGGTCCCTTTCCCCTAGCACAGATACGCAGTATTTT.

The gene calls are TRBV7-2 and TRBJ2-3; D unclear. Trimming cost V 4 bases and J 7 bases, with 12 bases left between them. Germline V gene lookup returns CDR1 SGHTA and CDR2 FQGNSA. The CDR3 runs to 13 residues. CDR3 in amino acids: CASSSPTLYTQYF. CDR3 sequence (DNA): TGTGCCAGCAGCTCCCCCACCCTGTATACGCAGTATTTT.

This sequence joins TRBV12-3 or TRBV12-4 and TRBJ1-4; D is unresolved. V dropped 6 bases and J dropped 6 bases, with 8 bases sitting between them. This CDR3 spans 12 amino acids. Here the CDR3 DNA reads TGTGCCAGCAGCCTGGTGGATGAAAAACTGTTTTTT. Encoded protein: CASSLVDEKLFF.

To note about this clonotype: Since a much larger clone is just one base distant, this may be a read error. V gene TRBV20-1 combines with J gene TRBJ1-4, with D possibly being TRBD1 (6 bases). This CDR3 is built from 14 residues. Trimming left V 8 bases short and J 0 bases short, with 13 bases between. Looked up from germline, CDR1 is DFQATT and CDR2 is SNEGSKA (reference sequence). The CDR3 region is CSTPQGTTNEKLFF. The DNA for the CDR3 is TGCAGTACCCCCCAGGGGACAACTAATGAAAAACTGTTTTTT.

This clonotype has a handful of counts. The genes are TRBV6-5 and TRBJ1-2; D remains unclear. Germline V gene data show CDR1 as MNHEY and CDR2 as SVGAGI. V was pared by 7 bases and J by 4 bases, with 19 bases between. The length of the CDR3 is 15 residues. CDR3 sequence (DNA): TGTGCCAGCACCCCGACCGGAGGAGGGTCCTATGGCTACACCTTC. Protein sequence: CASTPTGGGSYGYTF.

About this clonotype: A much larger clone lies a single base off, so this may be a read error. This chain connects TRBV5-1 to TRBJ2-5; 9 positions match TRBD2. V gave up 5 bases and J gave up 4 bases; unmatched junction bases: 12. The CDR3 has 16 residues. The germline V gene encodes CDR1 SGHRS and CDR2 YFSETQ. The CDR3 loop is CASSYGTSKDLETQYF. The CDR3 nucleotides read TGCGCCAGCAGTTACGGGACTAGCAAGGACCTAGAGACCCAGTACTTC.

This clonotype was picked up many times. The chain links TRBV7-9 to TRBJ2-7; 7 positions agree with TRBD1. Germline loops: CDR1 SEHNR, CDR2 FQNEAQ (reference sequence). Trimming at V came to 4 bases and at J to 2 bases, leaving 5 bases not matched to a gene. This CDR3 comprises 14 residues. CDR3 nucleotides: TGTGCCAGCAGCTCCAGACAGGGAACCTACGAGCAGTACTTC. It is translated as CASSSRQGTYEQYF.

The rearrangement links TRBV6-2 or TRBV6-3 to TRBJ1-5, with a weak D call TRBD1 (6 bases). Trimming pared 7 bases from V and 6 bases from J, leaving 13 bases between. There are 13 residues in the CDR3. Germline values: CDR1 MNHEY, CDR2 SVGEGT. CDR3 bases: TGTGCCAGCAATGGACAGATTTTTCAGCCCCAGCATTTT. Protein sequence: CASNGQIFQPQHF.

Concerning this clonotype itself: A much larger clone lies a single base off, so this may be a read error. V and J are TRBV5-4 and TRBJ2-5; 7 positions agree with TRBD2. The CDR3 is 15 amino acids. Germline assignment: CDR1 SGHNT and CDR2 YYREEE (reference sequence). Trimming took 2 bases from V and 11 from J; bases not matched to a gene: 15. The CDR3 spells CASSLAGNSYNEQYF. The CDR3 nucleotides read TGTGCCAGCAGCTTAGCGGGGAACTCCTACAATGAGCAGTACTTC.

Concerning this clonotype: With a much larger clone just one base away, this may be a read error. This chain links TRBV4-3 with TRBJ2-1; D is uncertain. The CDR3 spans 14 residues. The germline V gene has CDR1 LGHNA and CDR2 YSLEER. Trimming took off 0 bases at V and 13 bases at J, with 16 bases between the two ends. The CDR3 coding sequence is TGCGCCAGCAGCCAAGAGCGTAGGAGAGAGACCCAGTTCTTC. Its translation: CASSQERRRETQFF.

Concerning this clonotype itself: The germline gene is not matched at one end of the junction; a read error may be the cause. This chain joins TRBV7-8 and TRBJ1-5, with a tentative D call TRBD1 (6 bases). The CDR3 consists of 15 residues. Germline CDR1 reads SGHVS; CDR2 reads FQNEAQ. In DNA form, the CDR3 reads TGTACCAGCACCGTTTCAGGACAGAGCAATCAGCCCCAGCATTTT. This codes for CTSTVSGQSNQPQHF.

The gene calls are TRBV12-5 and TRBJ2-5; 11 positions agree with TRBD2. Germline V lookup: CDR1 LGHNT, CDR2 FRNRAP. The CDR3 is 14 amino acids. The trim removed 9 bases at V and 2 bases at J, leaving 5 bases unmatched. Written as DNA, the CDR3 is TGTGCTAGCGGGACTAGCGGACCGCAAGAGACCCAGTACTTC. It encodes CASGTSGPQETQYF.

The genes are TRBV3-1 and TRBJ2-3; D is uncertain. Germline V CDR1 and CDR2: LGHDT, YNNKEL (reference sequence). This CDR3 is built from 15 residues. Trimming took 4 bases from V and 1 from J, leaving 12 bases between them. Here the CDR3 DNA reads TGTGCCAGCAGCCGAAACGACTGGGGCACAGATACGCAGTATTTT. It specifies CASSRNDWGTDTQYF.

CDR3 protein: CASSVREGTSLSLNEQYF. The CDR3 DNA sequence: TGTGCCAGCAGTGTAAGAGAAGGGACTAGCCTGTCCCTCAATGAGCAGTACTTC. The chain combines TRBV2 with TRBJ2-7; TRBD2 matches at 9 bases. This CDR3 is built from 18 residues. CDR1 is SNHLY and CDR2 is FYNNEI in the germline V gene. V was clipped by 4 bases and J by 7 bases; unmatched bases: 20. Full variable domain (rest looked up from reference TRBV2 and TRBJ2-7): EPEVTQTPSHQVTQMGQEVILRCVPISNHLYFYWYRQILGQKVEFLVSFYNNEISEKSEIFDDQFSVERPDGSNFTLKIRSTKLEDSAMYFCASSVREGTSLSLNEQYFGPGTRLTVT.

This clonotype was seen ten or more times. V gene TRBV12-3 or TRBV12-4 combines with J gene TRBJ2-7; 8 nucleotides line up with TRBD2. Losses at the gene ends were 5 bases for V and 4 bases for J; bases not matched to a gene: 10. This CDR3 has 15 amino acids. For the CDR3, the DNA is TGTGCCAGCAGTCTCACCCTAGCGGGTTTTTACGAGCAGTACTTC. This codes for CASSLTLAGFYEQYF.

Here the CDR3 reads CASRPSGTGGREAFF. The CDR3 DNA is TGTGCCAGCAGGCCCTCCGGGACAGGGGGCAGAGAAGCTTTCTTT. The V and J genes are TRBV12-3 or TRBV12-4 and TRBJ1-1, with 12 bases fitting TRBD1. With 6 bases clipped from V and 8 bases from J, the junction kept 10 bases outside the gene matches. CDR3 length: 15 residues.

The chain employs TRBV4-3 and TRBJ2-5; unclear D gene. The CDR3 loop spans 15 amino acids. Per the germline V gene, CDR1 is LGHNA and CDR2 is YSLEER. The germline V and J ends were trimmed by 0 bases and 3 bases, with 11 bases remaining between them. CDR3 coding DNA: TGCGCCAGCAGCCAAGAGGCGGATCAGGAAGAGACCCAGTACTTC. Translating gives CASSQEADQEETQYF.

The gene calls are TRBV5-1 and TRBJ2-2; no clear D gene. This CDR3 has 14 amino acids. V was pared by 1 base and J by 0 bases, with 4 bases between. The germline gives CDR1 SGHRS, CDR2 YFSETQ. For the CDR3, the DNA is TGCGCCAGCAGCTTGATCCCGAACACCGGGGAGCTGTTTTTT. It is translated as CASSLIPNTGELFF.

In the case of this clonotype: An end of the junction does not agree with germline; a read error may underlie this. The V gene is TRBV4-3, the J gene TRBJ2-3, with 15 bases matching TRBD2. CDR1 is LGHNA, CDR2 YSLEER, per germline. This CDR3 region has 16 residues. This chain's CDR3 is CVSSLGLAGGTDTQYF. CDR3 nucleotides: TGCGTCAGCAGCCTGGGACTAGCGGGGGGAACAGATACGCAGTATTTT.

The J gene is TRBJ2-7, the V gene TRBV6-2 or TRBV6-3; 11 bases are a match to TRBD1. The V gene's germline CDR1 is MNHEY and CDR2 SVGEGT. J lost 6 bases, V lost 2 bases, and 3 bases had no gene match. CDR3 size: 14 residues. Here the CDR3 reads CASSYRDRGSEQYF. In DNA form, the CDR3 reads TGTGCCAGCAGTTACAGGGACAGGGGGAGCGAGCAGTACTTC.

Comments on this clonotype: One junction end disagrees with the germline gene, perhaps due to a read error. The gene calls are TRBV5-1 and TRBJ2-3; TRBD2 agrees at 10 bases. The germline V gene has CDR1 SGHRS and CDR2 YFSETQ. The CDR3 sequence is 16 residues long. The chain's CDR3 is CASSLDPSGGVDMQYF. CDR3 nucleotide sequence: TGCGCCAGCAGCTTGGATCCTAGCGGGGGAGTAGATATGCAGTATTTT.

This chain links TRBV3-1 with TRBJ2-7; tentative D call: TRBD1 (6 bases). CDR3 length equals 15 residues. The germline V gene encodes CDR1 LGHDT and CDR2 YNNKEL (reference sequence). Trimming stripped 4 bases from V and 2 bases from J, with 15 bases between. The CDR3 region is CASSPLFPGAYEQYF. The CDR3 region has the DNA TGTGCCAGCAGCCCCCTCTTTCCAGGGGCCTACGAGCAGTACTTC.

V usage is TRBV20-1 and J usage is TRBJ2-3; D remains unclear. Trimming took 3 bases from V and 5 from J, leaving 9 bases between them. The germline gives CDR1 DFQATT, CDR2 SNEGSKA (reference sequence). CDR3 length: 12 residues. DNA for the CDR3: TGCAGTGCTAGTAGGTCCGGAGATACGCAGTATTTT. Its translation is CSASRSGDTQYF.

This clonotype was observed at least ten times. V gene TRBV7-2 combines with J gene TRBJ2-3, with a possible D match to TRBD1 (6 bases). Germline V lookup: CDR1 SGHTA, CDR2 FQGNSA. Trimming left V 2 bases short and J 3 bases short, with 15 bases between. CDR3 length: 16 residues. The CDR3 protein is CASSLSLTGTTDTQYF. The CDR3 nucleotides read TGTGCCAGCAGCTTATCCCTCACAGGGACAACAGATACGCAGTATTTT.

This clonotype was counted a few times. This rearrangement joins TRBV7-2 to TRBJ2-4; 7 bases agree with TRBD1. Per germline, CDR1 SGHTA and CDR2 FQGNSA. This CDR3 spans 17 amino acids. With V trimmed by 5 bases and J by 2 bases, 12 bases remained unmatched. The CDR3 protein is CASSNHRGGLTKNIQYF. The CDR3 DNA follows: TGTGCCAGCAGCAATCACAGGGGTGGTTTGACCAAAAACATTCAGTACTTC.

The V gene is TRBV28, the J gene TRBJ2-3, with 10 positions matching TRBD2. V was pared by 5 bases and J by 3 bases, with 14 bases of the junction left unmatched. Germline values: CDR1 MDHEN, CDR2 SYDVKM. This CDR3 comprises 18 residues. The CDR3 region is CASSPVGYSGGPTDTQYF. CDR3 nucleotide sequence: TGTGCCAGCAGTCCCGTGGGGTATAGCGGGGGGCCGACAGATACGCAGTATTTT.

The chain links TRBV25-1 to TRBJ2-3, with 12 bases lining up with TRBD1. The CDR3 length is 16 residues. Germline V CDR1 and CDR2: MGHDK, SYGVNS. V lost 7 bases and J lost 2; bases outside the gene matches: 7. CDR3 bases: TGTGCCAGCACCCCCGGGACAGGGGGCTTCACAGATACGCAGTATTTT. It encodes CASTPGTGGFTDTQYF. The entire variable domain, with the rest obtained from reference TRBV25-1 and TRBJ2-3, is as follows: EADIYQTPRYLVIGTGKKITLECSQTMGHDKMYWYQQDPGMELHLIHYSYGVNSTEKGDLSSESTVSRIRTEHFPLTLESARPSHTSQYLCASTPGTGGFTDTQYFGPGTRLTVL.

This clonotype was seen only a few times. The chain employs TRBV4-1 and TRBJ1-1, with 8 bases that match TRBD1. With V trimmed by 0 bases and J by 5 bases, 11 bases remained unmatched. This CDR3 has 17 residues. From germline, CDR1 is MGHRA and CDR2 YSYEKL. In DNA form, the CDR3 reads TGCGCCAGCAGCCAAGAGTGGCAGGGGGCCGGTAAGACTGAAGCTTTCTTT. Its translation: CASSQEWQGAGKTEAFF.

This clonotype was observed at least ten times. The gene calls are TRBV11-2 and TRBJ2-3; D is possibly TRBD1 or TRBD2 (5 bases each). Germline CDR1 SGHAT, CDR2 FQNNGV. V lost 1 base and J lost 2, with 13 bases in between. The CDR3 is made up of 16 amino acids. DNA of the CDR3: TGTGCCAGCAGCTTAGTGGGTGGGACCCCCACAGATACGCAGTATTTT. Translated, it gives CASSLVGGTPTDTQYF.